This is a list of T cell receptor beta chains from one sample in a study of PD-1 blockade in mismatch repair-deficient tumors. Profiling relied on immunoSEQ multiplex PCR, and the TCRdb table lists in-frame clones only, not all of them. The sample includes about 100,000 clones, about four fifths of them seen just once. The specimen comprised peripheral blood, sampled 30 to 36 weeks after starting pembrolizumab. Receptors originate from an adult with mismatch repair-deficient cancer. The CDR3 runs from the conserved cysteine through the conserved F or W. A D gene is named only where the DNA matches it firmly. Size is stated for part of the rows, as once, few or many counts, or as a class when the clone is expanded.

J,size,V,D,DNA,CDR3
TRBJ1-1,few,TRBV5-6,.,TGTGCCAGCAGCTTGGAGGGACTCACTGAAGCTTTCTTT,CASSLEGLTEAFF
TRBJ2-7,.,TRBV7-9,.,TGTGCCAGCAGCTCGACTTCCTACGAGCAGTACTTC,CASSSTSYEQYF
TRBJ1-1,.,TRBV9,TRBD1,TGTGCCAGCAGCGCGGAGGGACAGGGACTTGAAGCTTTCTTT,CASSAEGQGLEAFF
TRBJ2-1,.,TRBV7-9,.,TGTGCCAGCAGCTGGAGCCGCTCCTACAATGAGCAGTTCTTC,CASSWSRSYNEQFF
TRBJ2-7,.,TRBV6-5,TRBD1,TGTGCCAGCAGTCCCGGGACAGGGGCGATCTACGAGCAGTACTTC,CASSPGTGAIYEQYF
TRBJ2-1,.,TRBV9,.,TGTGCCAGCAGCGTAGAACTCATAGAATACAATGAGCAGTTCTTC,CASSVELIEYNEQFF
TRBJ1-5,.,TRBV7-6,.,TGTGCCAGCAGCTTAAGCGACAATCAGCCCCAGCATTTT,CASSLSDNQPQHF
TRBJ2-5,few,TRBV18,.,TGTGCCAGCTCACCAGGGGTTGGAGAGACCCAGTACTTC,CASSPGVGETQYF
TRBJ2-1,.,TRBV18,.,TGTGCCAGCTCACCCAGGCTTGAGCAGTTCTTC,CASSPRLEQFF
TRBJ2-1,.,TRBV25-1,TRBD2,TGTGCCAGCAGTGACCCTAGCGGGAGGGCCGCTGGTAATGAGCAGTTCTTC,CASSDPSGRAAGNEQFF
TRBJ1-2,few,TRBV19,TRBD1,TGTGCCAGTAGTATGGGGGGACAGGGGCTCTATGGCTACACCTTC,CASSMGGQGLYGYTF
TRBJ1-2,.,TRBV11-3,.,TGTGCCAGCAGCTTAACTTGGGTCCAAGGGGAGGGCTACACCTTC,CASSLTWVQGEGYTF
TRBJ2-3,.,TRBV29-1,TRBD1,TGCAGCGCTAACAGGGGGCAGGATACGCAGTATTTT,CSANRGQDTQYF
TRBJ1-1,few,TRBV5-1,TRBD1,TGCGCCAGCAGCTTTTCATCAGGGTTACGGGACAGGACATACACTGAAGCTTTCTTT,CASSFSSGLRDRTYTEAFF
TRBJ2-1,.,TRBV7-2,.,TGTGCCAGCAGCTCGCCCCGACTAGTTAAGTCCTACAATGAGCAGTTCTTC,CASSSPRLVKSYNEQFF
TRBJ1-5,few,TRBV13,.,TGTGCCAGCAGTATAACAGGGCCCGGTCAGCCCCAGCATTTT,CASSITGPGQPQHF
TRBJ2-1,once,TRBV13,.,TGTGCCAGCAGTGCCCAGCGTGTGTCCTACAATGAGCAGTTCTTC,CASSAQRVSYNEQFF
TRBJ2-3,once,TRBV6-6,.,TGTGCCAGCAGTTACTCAGGGGGCACAGATACGCAGTATTTT,CASSYSGGTDTQYF
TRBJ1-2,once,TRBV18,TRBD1,TGTGCCAGCTCACCCCTAGGACAGGGGGCTGAGGGCTACACCTTC,CASSPLGQGAEGYTF
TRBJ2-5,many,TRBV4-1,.,TGCGCCAGCAGCCCAAGGGCCGCGCGCGGGATAGGTGAGACCCAGTACTTC,CASSPRAARGIGETQYF
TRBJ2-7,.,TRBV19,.,TGTGCCAGTAGTACGATGGGGTACGAGCAGTACTTC,CASSTMGYEQYF
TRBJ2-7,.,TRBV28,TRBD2,TGTGCCAGCATCCCTAGCGGGATGTCTGAGTCCTACGAGCAGTACTTC,CASIPSGMSESYEQYF
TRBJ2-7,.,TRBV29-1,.,TGCAGCGTGACCCCAGAACTAGCCTACGAGCAGTACTTC,CSVTPELAYEQYF
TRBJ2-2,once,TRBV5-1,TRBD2,TGCGCCAGCAGCTTGGTGAGCGGGAGCCCCGGGGAGCTGTTTTTT,CASSLVSGSPGELFF
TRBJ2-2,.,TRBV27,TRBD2,TGTGCCAGCAGGCACGGACTAGCGGGAGTTCACGGGGAGCTGTTTTTT,CASRHGLAGVHGELFF
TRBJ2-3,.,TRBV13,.,TGTGCCAGCAGCTCCTGGGGTCCAGCTAAGGTGCCAGATACGCAGTATTTT,CASSSWGPAKVPDTQYF
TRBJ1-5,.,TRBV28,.,TGTGCCAGCAGTTCGACAGACTATAGCAATCAGCCCCAGCATTTT,CASSSTDYSNQPQHF
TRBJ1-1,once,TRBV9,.,TGTGCCAGCAGCGTAGGGGGGCAGACTGAAGCTTTCTTT,CASSVGGQTEAFF
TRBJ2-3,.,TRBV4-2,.,TGTGCCAGCAGCCAAGAAGTGTCAGCTTCAGATACGCAGTATTTT,CASSQEVSASDTQYF
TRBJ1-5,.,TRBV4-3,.,TGCGCCAGCAGCCAAGTACACACCATTGGGGTTGGCAATCAGCCCCAGCATTTT,CASSQVHTIGVGNQPQHF
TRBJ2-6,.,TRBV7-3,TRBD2,TGTGCCAGCAGCATCGGAGGACTAGCGGGAGCTGTTGGGGCCAACGTCCTGACTTTC,CASSIGGLAGAVGANVLTF
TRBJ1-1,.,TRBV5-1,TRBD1,TGCGCCAGCCATTCCGGGACAGGGATGGTGAACACTGAAGCTTTCTTT,CASHSGTGMVNTEAFF
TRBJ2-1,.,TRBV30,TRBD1,TGTGCCTGGAGTGTAGGGGGGACAGGGGAAAATGAGCAGTTCTTC,CAWSVGGTGENEQFF
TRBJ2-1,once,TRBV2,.,TGTGCCAACGGTTACAATGAGCAGTTCTTC,CANGYNEQFF
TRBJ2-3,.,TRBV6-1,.,TGTGCCAGCACCGCCAGCGATACGCAGTATTTT,CASTASDTQYF
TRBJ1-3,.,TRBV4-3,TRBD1,TGCGCCAGCAGCCAAGATGGGACAGGCTCTGGAAACACCATATATTTT,CASSQDGTGSGNTIYF
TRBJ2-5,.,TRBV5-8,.,TGTGCCAGCAGCTATGAGACCCAGTACTTC,CASSYETQYF
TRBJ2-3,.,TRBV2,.,TGTGCCAGCAGCCGGACGTGGCCTAGCACAGATACGCAGTATTTT,CASSRTWPSTDTQYF
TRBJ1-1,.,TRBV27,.,TGTGCCAGCAGTCCATGGACCCAAGGGAACACTGAAGCTTTCTTT,CASSPWTQGNTEAFF
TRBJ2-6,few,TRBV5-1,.,TGCGCCAGCAGTAGAACAGAGTCTGGGGCCAACGTCCTGACTTTC,CASSRTESGANVLTF
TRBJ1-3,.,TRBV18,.,TGTGCCAGCTCACCAGAGCGGCCGCACTCTGGAAACACCATATATTTT,CASSPERPHSGNTIYF
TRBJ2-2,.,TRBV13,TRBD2,TGTGCCAGCAGCCAAAAGGCGGGGAGGGACACCGGGGAGCTGTTTTTT,CASSQKAGRDTGELFF
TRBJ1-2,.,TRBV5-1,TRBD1,TGCGCCAGCAGCTTGGTTCGAGGGACAGGGCTCGGCTACACCTTC,CASSLVRGTGLGYTF
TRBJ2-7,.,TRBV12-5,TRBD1,TGTGCTAGTGGTTTGGTCCCCGGGACAGGGACCTACGAGCAGTACTTC,CASGLVPGTGTYEQYF
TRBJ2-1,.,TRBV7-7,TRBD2,TGTGCTAGCAGCATGCTAGCGGGGGAATACAATGAGCAGTTCTTC,CASSMLAGEYNEQFF
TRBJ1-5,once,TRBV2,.,TGTGCCAGCAGTGAATTATTGGGTGATCAGCCCCAGCATTTT,CASSELLGDQPQHF
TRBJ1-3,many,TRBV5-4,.,TGTGCCAGCAGTCCACCACAAGGAACTGGCTCTGGAAACACCATATATTTT,CASSPPQGTGSGNTIYF
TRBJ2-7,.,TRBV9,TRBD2,TGTGCCAGCAGCCTCGGGGGGAGTATGTACGAGCAGTACTTC,CASSLGGSMYEQYF
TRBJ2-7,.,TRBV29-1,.,TGCAGCGTTGAGGATGAGATAACCTACGAGCAGTACTTC,CSVEDEITYEQYF
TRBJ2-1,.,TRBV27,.,TGTGCCAGCAGCTCCGCCTCATACAATGAGCAGTTCTTC,CASSSASYNEQFF
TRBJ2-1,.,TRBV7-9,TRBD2,TGTGCCAGCAGCTTAGCCGGTAGCGGGAGGGGCAACAATGAGCAGTTCTTC,CASSLAGSGRGNNEQFF
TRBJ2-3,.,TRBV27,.,TGTGCCAGCAGGTGGGGACAAGTCACAGATACGCAGTATTTT,CASRWGQVTDTQYF
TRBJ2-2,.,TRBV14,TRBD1,TGTGCCAGCAGTACCGGGACAGGGTGGGCCGGGGAGCTGTTTTTT,CASSTGTGWAGELFF
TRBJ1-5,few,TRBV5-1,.,TGCGCCAGCAGCTTGGCGGGGGGTACCTATCAGCCCCAGCATTTT,CASSLAGGTYQPQHF
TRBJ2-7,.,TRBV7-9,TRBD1,TGTGCCAGCAGCTTCGAGTGGACAGGGTTAGCCGAGCAGTACTTC,CASSFEWTGLAEQYF
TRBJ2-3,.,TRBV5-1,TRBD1,TGCGCCAGCAGCGTCTACCGGGACAGAGGCACAGATACGCAGTATTTT,CASSVYRDRGTDTQYF
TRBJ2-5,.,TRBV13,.,TGTGCCAGCAGCTCCACCCTCCAAGAGACCCAGTACTTC,CASSSTLQETQYF
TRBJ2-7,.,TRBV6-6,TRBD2,TGTGCCAGCAGTTACTCTAGCGGGAACCCCTACGAGCAGTACTTC,CASSYSSGNPYEQYF
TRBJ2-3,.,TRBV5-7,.,TGTGCCAGCAGCCAAGGGGGGGACTCCAGCCCGACAGATACGCAGTATTTT,CASSQGGDSSPTDTQYF